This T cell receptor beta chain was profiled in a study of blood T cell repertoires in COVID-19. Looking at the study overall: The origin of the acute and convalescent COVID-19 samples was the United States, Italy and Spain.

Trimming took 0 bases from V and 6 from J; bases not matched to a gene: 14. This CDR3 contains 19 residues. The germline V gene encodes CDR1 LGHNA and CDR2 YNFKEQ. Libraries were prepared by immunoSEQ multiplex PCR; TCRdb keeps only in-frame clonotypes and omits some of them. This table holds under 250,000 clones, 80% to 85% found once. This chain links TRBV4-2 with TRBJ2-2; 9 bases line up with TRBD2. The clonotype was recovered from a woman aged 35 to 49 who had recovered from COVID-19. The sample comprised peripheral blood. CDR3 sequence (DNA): TGTGCCAGCAGCCAAGATATCACCCACAGCGGGGGGCCCGCCGGGGAGCTGTTTTTT. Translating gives CASSQDITHSGGPAGELFF.